Below, 22 T cell receptor beta chains from the same sample are listed, as sequenced in a study of blood T cell repertoires in COVID-19. The repertoire was sequenced with immunoSEQ multiplex PCR; TCRdb's copy has only in-frame clones and lacks some. The table lists roughly 380,000 clones, about nine tenths of them singletons, with just over 1% in the top ten. The specimen was PBMCs or T cells enriched from blood (not recorded which). These receptors were taken from a young woman who had been exposed to COVID-19.

V and J are TRBV30 and TRBJ1-6; 9 nucleotides agree with TRBD1. This CDR3 is built from 12 residues. CDR1 GTSNPN and CDR2 SVGIG come from the germline V gene (reference sequence). Trimming took 5 bases from V and 14 from J; bases not matched to a gene: 7. The CDR3 reads CAWGQGISTLHF. CDR3 nucleotides: TGTGCCTGGGGACAGGGGATCTCGACCCTCCACTTT.

The chain couples TRBV16 to TRBJ2-7; D is ambiguous. V was clipped by 0 bases and J by 5 bases, with 5 bases between them. This CDR3 is 12 amino acids long. CDR1 is KGHSY and CDR2 is FQNENV in the germline V gene. The CDR3 nucleotides are TGTGCCAGCAGCCAATCGAGGAACGAGCAGTACTTC. Its translation is CASSQSRNEQYF.

This sequence joins TRBV10-3 and TRBJ2-3, with 9 nucleotides matching TRBD2. Germline V gene sequence: CDR1 ENHRY, CDR2 SYGVKD. CDR3 size: 15 residues. With V trimmed by 4 bases and J by 4 bases, 6 bases remained unmatched. In DNA, the CDR3 is TGTGCCATCAGTGCCCGGGGACTAGCAGCAGATACGCAGTATTTT. Its protein is CAISARGLAADTQYF.

The chain employs TRBV29-1 and TRBJ2-5, with 10 bases that match TRBD1. CDR1 is SQVTM and CDR2 is ANQGSEA in the germline V gene. V dropped 8 bases and J dropped 4; count of bases not matched to a gene: 4. This CDR3 comprises 12 residues. The CDR3 DNA follows: TGCAGCATCGACAGGGGGCGAGAGACCCAGTACTTC. Encoded protein: CSIDRGRETQYF. Combining the CDR3 with reference TRBV29-1 and TRBJ2-5 gives the whole variable domain SAVISQKPSRDICQRGTSLTIQCQVDSQVTMMFWYRQQPGQSLTLIATANQGSEATYESGFVIDKFPISRPNLTFSTLTVSNMSPEDSSIYLCSIDRGRETQYFGPGTRLLVL.

Turning to this clone: This sample includes further DNA sequences coding for the same CDR3. This rearrangement joins TRBV28 to TRBJ2-7; 9 bases match TRBD2. V was pared by 2 bases and J by 4 bases, with 6 bases of the junction left unmatched. The CDR3 spans 15 residues. Germline V CDR1 and CDR2: MDHEN, SYDVKM. The CDR3 here is CASSLGLAGAYEQYF. The CDR3, as DNA: TGTGCCAGCAGTTTAGGGTTAGCGGGAGCTTACGAGCAGTACTTC.

This clone was detected only a few times. The chain joins TRBV18 to TRBJ2-5, with 8 positions matching TRBD1. The V and J ends lost 4 bases and 2 bases, in that order; junction bases with no gene match: 6. Germline V gene data show CDR1 as KGHSH and CDR2 as LQKENI. The CDR3 consists of 15 residues. The DNA for the CDR3 is TGTGCCAGCTCACTTCGACAGGGGATTCAAGAGACCCAGTACTTC. This translates into CASSLRQGIQETQYF.

This chain connects TRBV9 to TRBJ2-1, with TRBD2 as a possible D gene (5 bases). This CDR3 has 16 amino acids. Trimming cost V 4 bases and J 5 bases, with 19 bases left between them. Germline CDR1 is SGDLS and CDR2 is YYNGEE. The CDR3 here is CASSSKAGPYDNEQFF. CDR3 coding DNA: TGTGCCAGCAGCTCCAAGGCGGGCCCCTACGACAATGAGCAGTTCTTC.

The chain links TRBV27 to TRBJ2-2; D is perhaps TRBD1 (5 bases). Between the trimmed V and J ends, which lost 6 bases and 7 bases, there was a span of 15 bases. Germline CDR1 and CDR2: MNHEY and SMNVEV (reference sequence). The CDR3 is made up of 14 amino acids. CDR3 loop: CASRTGVLGGELFF. In nucleotides, the CDR3 is TGTGCCAGCAGAACAGGAGTCTTGGGCGGGGAGCTGTTTTTT.

This chain links TRBV27 with TRBJ2-1, with 11 nucleotides matching TRBD2. V was clipped by 2 bases and J by 6 bases; unmatched bases: 6. In germline, CDR1 is MNHEY, CDR2 SMNVEV (reference sequence). This CDR3 contains 16 residues. CDR3 protein: CASSLHPGLAANEQFF. The CDR3, as DNA: TGTGCCAGCAGTTTACATCCGGGACTAGCGGCCAATGAGCAGTTCTTC.

The chain carries TRBV10-3 and TRBJ2-1; 8 bases map to TRBD1. Unmatched junction bases numbered 6, after V lost 11 bases and J lost 6 bases. Germline V CDR1 and CDR2: ENHRY, SYGVKD. The CDR3 spans 12 residues. CDR3 coding DNA: TGTGCCGCAGCTGACAGGGGCAATGAGCAGTTCTTC. Encoded protein: CAAADRGNEQFF.

This clone was seen a few times. The gene calls are TRBV9 and TRBJ2-5, with a possible D match to TRBD1 (5 bases). Germline V gives CDR1 SGDLS, CDR2 YYNGEE. This CDR3 spans 13 amino acids. Trimming shortened V by 3 bases and J by 4 bases, and 10 bases separated the two germline ends. CDR3 sequence reads: CASSARVSETQYF. The CDR3 DNA reads TGTGCCAGCAGCGCCAGGGTATCAGAGACCCAGTACTTC.

The chain carries TRBV7-3 and TRBJ2-1; 9 bases agree with TRBD1. In germline, CDR1 is SGHTA, CDR2 FQGTGA. Trimming took 4 bases from V and 6 from J; bases not matched to a gene: 7. This CDR3 comprises 15 residues. The CDR3 is CASSSGTGLANEQFF. The CDR3 DNA reads as TGTGCCAGCAGCTCGGGGACAGGGCTCGCCAATGAGCAGTTCTTC.

This clone was seen only once. The chain couples TRBV5-8 to TRBJ2-3; D possibly corresponds to TRBD2 (5 bases). V was trimmed by 4 bases and J by 1 base, leaving 10 bases between them. CDR3 size: 14 residues. Germline-derived CDR1 and CDR2 are SGHTS and YDEGEE. CDR3 bases: TGTGCCAGCAGCACTGGCGGGCGCACAGATACGCAGTATTTT. Translated: CASSTGGRTDTQYF.

The chain recombines TRBV5-1 with TRBJ2-3; 9 bases line up with TRBD2. J gave up 2 bases and V 0 bases, and 4 bases lay outside the gene matches. From germline, CDR1 is SGHRS and CDR2 YFSETQ. The CDR3 runs 16 residues. The DNA of the CDR3 is TGCGCCAGCAGCTTGGGAGCGGGAGGCGACACAGATACGCAGTATTTT. It codes for CASSLGAGGDTDTQYF.

Note on this clone: The sample has other DNA sequences that encode this CDR3 too. The CDR3: CASSSPTGGFTEAFF. The CDR3 nucleotides are TGTGCCAGCAGTTCGCCTACAGGGGGTTTCACTGAAGCTTTCTTT. This chain links TRBV6-5 with TRBJ1-1, with 8 nucleotides matching TRBD1. The V and J ends lost 4 bases and 4 bases, in that order; junction bases with no gene match: 8. Germline CDR1 and CDR2: MNHEY and SVGAGI. This CDR3 contains 15 residues.

CDR3 nucleotides: TGTGCCAGCAGCCAAGAGGCGGGTAATTCACCCCTCCACTTT. It translates to CASSQEAGNSPLHF. This sequence joins TRBV3-1 (or the pseudogene TRBV3-2) and TRBJ1-6, with D hard to call. CDR3 size: 14 residues. CDR1 and CDR2 (germline): LGHDT, YNNKEL (reference sequence). Trimming stripped 0 bases from V and 6 bases from J, with 6 bases between.

The J gene is TRBJ2-7, the V gene TRBV6-6; D unclear. Per the germline V gene, CDR1 is MNHNY and CDR2 is SVGAGI (reference sequence). This CDR3 region has 11 residues. Trimming removed 6 bases at V and 3 bases at J, with 6 bases between. CDR3 sequence: CASRSYYEQYF. Here the CDR3 DNA reads TGTGCCAGCAGGAGCTACTACGAGCAGTACTTC.

The CDR3 protein is CASRKTLGPYNEQFF. The CDR3 DNA sequence: TGTGCCAGCAGGAAAACCCTGGGCCCGTACAATGAGCAGTTCTTC. The V and J genes are TRBV27 and TRBJ2-1, with D unresolved. Looked up from germline, CDR1 is MNHEY and CDR2 is SMNVEV (reference sequence). The CDR3 is made up of 15 amino acids. With 6 bases removed from V and 4 bases from J, the gap between germline ends came to 16 bases.

In regard to this clone: A read error may produce the germline difference seen at one junction end. CDR3 region: CASSLWQGNAGELFF. The DNA of the CDR3 is TGTGCCAGCAGTTTGTGGCAGGGGAACGCCGGGGAGCTGTTTTTT. The chain employs TRBV28 and TRBJ2-2; tentatively, D is TRBD1 (6 bases). CDR1 is MDHEN, CDR2 SYDVKM, per germline. This CDR3 contains 15 residues.

The CDR3 protein is CASSSYWTSGSDEQFF. The DNA for the CDR3 is TGCGCCAGCAGCTCTTATTGGACTAGCGGGAGTGATGAGCAGTTCTTC. The V and J genes are TRBV5-1 and TRBJ2-1; 13 nucleotides align to TRBD2. Per germline, CDR1 SGHRS and CDR2 YFSETQ. The CDR3 has 16 amino acids. With 3 bases clipped from V and 8 bases from J, the junction kept 8 bases outside the gene matches. The full variable domain, rest sourced from reference TRBV5-1 and TRBJ2-1, is KAGVTQTPRYLIKTRGQQVTLSCSPISGHRSVSWYQQTPGQGLQFLFEYFSETQRNKGNFPGRFSGRQFSNSRSEMNVSTLELGDSALYLCASSSYWTSGSDEQFFGPGTRLTVL.

The chain couples TRBV29-1 to TRBJ2-1; the D gene is possibly TRBD1 (6 bases). Deletions cut 1 base from V and 0 bases from J, with 10 bases between. Germline assignment: CDR1 SQVTM and CDR2 ANQGSEA. The CDR3 is 15 residues long. This CDR3 reads CSVEARGSSYNEQFF. CDR3 coding DNA: TGCAGCGTTGAAGCCAGGGGAAGCTCCTACAATGAGCAGTTCTTC.

The chain uses TRBV4-2 and TRBJ2-7, with 11 bases lining up with TRBD2. Looked up from germline, CDR1 is LGHNA and CDR2 is YNFKEQ. CDR3 length equals 15 residues. V dropped 0 bases and J dropped 4; count of bases not matched to a gene: 2. The CDR3 reads CASSQDTSGSYEQYF. CDR3 coding DNA: TGTGCCAGCAGCCAAGATACTAGCGGGAGTTACGAGCAGTACTTC.